Described below is a single TCR beta chain sequence and its context. No antigen is known for it. Template material for TCR beta VDJ and CDR3 profiling consisted of genomic DNA. TCRdb ran MiXCR on the reads and lists one entry per CDR3 protein. The data contain 65,000 to 85,000 distinct CDR3 sequences, approximately 50% of them singletons. This entry comes from a study of CD8+CD57+ T cells in acquired aplastic anemia. Study-level information: 3 to 4 ug was the average amount of DNA from sorted CD4+ and CD8+ cells.

The CDR3 sequence is 12 residues long. Trimming cost V 4 bases and J 4 bases, with 8 bases left between them. Germline V gives CDR1 SQVTM, CDR2 ANQGSEA. Study conclusions and caveats: A set of more than 25 CD8+ CDR3 sequences was shared between patients and controls, and these sequences appeared highly expressed in patients. The study found no significant CD8+ Simpson's diversity difference between patients and controls.

This chain links TRBV29-1 with TRBJ1-3; tentative D call: TRBD1 (5 bases). The receptor comes from a human donor in good health, serving as a control. The specimen was sorted CD4+, CD8+, or CD8+CD57+ T cells (not recorded which) from PBMCs. Here the CDR3 reads CSVASGGNTIYF. In DNA form, the CDR3 reads TGCAGCGTTGCGTCAGGGGGAAACACCATATATTTT. Drawing the rest from reference TRBV29-1 and TRBJ1-3, the complete variable domain is SAVISQKPSRDICQRGTSLTIQCQVDSQVTMMFWYRQQPGQSLTLIATANQGSEATYESGFVIDKFPISRPNLTFSTLTVSNMSPEDSSIYLCSVASGGNTIYFGEGSWLTVV.